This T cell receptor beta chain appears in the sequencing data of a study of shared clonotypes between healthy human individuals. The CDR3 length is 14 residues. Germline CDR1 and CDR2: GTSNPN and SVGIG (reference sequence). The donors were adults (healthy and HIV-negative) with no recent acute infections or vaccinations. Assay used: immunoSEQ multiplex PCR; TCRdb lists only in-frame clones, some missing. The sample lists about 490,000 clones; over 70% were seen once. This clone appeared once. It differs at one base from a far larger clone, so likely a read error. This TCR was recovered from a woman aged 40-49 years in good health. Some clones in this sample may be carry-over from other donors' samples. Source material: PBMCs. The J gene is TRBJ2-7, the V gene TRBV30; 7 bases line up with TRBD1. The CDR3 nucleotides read TGTGCCTGGAGTGTGGAGACAGGGCATTACGATCAGTACTTC. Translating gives CAWSVETGHYDQYF.